Listed below are T cell receptor beta chains from one sample, sequenced in a study of blood T cells in healthy people across ages. From the 5' RACE reads, TCRdb called clonotypes with MiXCR, one entry per CDR3 protein. The sample carries roughly 1 million distinct CDR3 sequences, less than 25% recorded once. The same sample was also used in a study of T cells of mothers and their children.

The sequencing input was blood. The receptors come from a girl aged 2 to 10 in good health. Each CDR3 is given with its conserved first and last residue. D genes are given only for firm matches. For some rows the clone size is stated as once, few or many, or as a class when expanded; others skip it.

>TRBV7-9|-|few|TRBJ2-1
CASSIQGREQFF
TGTGCCAGCAGTATACAGGGTCGGGAGCAGTTCTTC
>TRBV20-1|-|few|TRBJ2-6
CSARNRSPYSGANVLTF
TGCAGTGCTAGGAACAGGTCCCCTTACTCTGGGGCCAACGTCCTGACTTTC
>TRBV7-2|-|few|TRBJ2-4
CASSRNTKNIQYF
TGTGCCAGCAGCCGGAACACCAAAAACATTCAGTACTTC
>TRBV20-1|-|few|TRBJ2-4
CSASKLAKNIQYF
TGCAGTGCTAGTAAACTAGCCAAAAACATTCAGTACTTC
>TRBV7-9|-|-|TRBJ2-5
CASRKGAEETQYF
TGTGCCAGCAGAAAAGGGGCGGAAGAGACCCAGTACTTC
>TRBV12-3/TRBV12-4|-|-|TRBJ2-3
CASSDRADTQYF
TGTGCCAGCAGTGACCGGGCAGATACGCAGTATTTT
>TRBV12-3/TRBV12-4|TRBD1|-|TRBJ2-7
CASSQGTGYLGEQYF
TGTGCCAGCAGCCAAGGGACAGGGTATCTTGGCGAGCAGTACTTC
>TRBV12-3/TRBV12-4|TRBD2|many|TRBJ2-1
CASSLGGGHEQFF
TGTGCCAGCAGTTTAGGCGGGGGGCATGAGCAGTTCTTC
>TRBV24-1|TRBD2|-|TRBJ2-1
CATSDLQGLAGVDEQFF
TGTGCCACCAGTGATTTACAAGGACTAGCGGGAGTGGATGAGCAGTTCTTC
>TRBV6-2/TRBV6-3|-|-|TRBJ1-2
CASSYRLGANYGYTF
TGTGCCAGCAGTTACCGCCTTGGGGCTAACTATGGCTACACCTTC
>TRBV18|TRBD1|-|TRBJ1-2
CASSPGYNQGAESGYGYTF
TGTGCCAGCTCTCCCGGATACAACCAGGGGGCAGAATCGGGCTATGGCTACACCTTC
>TRBV20-1|TRBD1|-|TRBJ1-5
CSAGQGVSQPQHF
TGCAGCGCCGGACAGGGGGTAAGTCAGCCCCAGCATTTT
>TRBV9|-|many|TRBJ2-6
CASSESSGANVLTF
TGTGCCAGCAGCGAGTCCTCTGGGGCCAACGTCCTGACTTTC
>TRBV2|-|-|TRBJ2-1
CASSVIYNEQFF
TGTGCCAGCAGTGTAATCTACAATGAGCAGTTCTTC